One and the same sample provided the 22 T cell receptor beta chains below, sequenced in a study of blood T cells in healthy people across ages. Through a sample-barcoded 5' primer and a J-beta primer mix, a second PCR was run for roughly 6 to 12 cycles. TCRdb called the 5' RACE reads again in MiXCR, with one record for every CDR3 protein. This sample has 850,000 to 1,000,000 distinct CDR3 sequences, with 51% found just once. Source material: blood. Every receptor here comes from an older woman in good health.

J is TRBJ1-2 and V is TRBV6-5; D may be TRBD1 (5 bases). The CDR3 covers 11 residues. Per germline, CDR1 MNHEY and CDR2 SVGAGI. The V end was cut by 11 bases, the J end by 7 bases, with 14 bases between. CDR3 in amino acids: CACQGGGGYTF. The CDR3 DNA reads TGTGCCTGCCAGGGCGGGGGTGGCTACACCTTC.

The chain combines TRBV23-1 with TRBJ2-4, with 9 nucleotides matching TRBD1. The end of the DNA aligns better with TRBJ2-7, so the J call may be wrong. TRBV23-1 is designated an ORF whose function remains uncertain. The CDR3 is 14 amino acids. The CDR3 is CASTWDREDGEQYF. In DNA, the CDR3 is TGCGCCAGCACGTGGGACAGGGAGGATGGCGAGCAGTACTTC.

The genes are TRBV20-1 and TRBJ2-1; 8 positions agree with TRBD2. With V trimmed by 3 bases and J by 10 bases, 11 bases remained unmatched. Germline V gives CDR1 DFQATT, CDR2 SNEGSKA (reference sequence). The CDR3 is 14 residues long. CDR3 region: CSASPGVAGIEQFF. CDR3 sequence (DNA): TGCAGTGCTAGTCCCGGGGTAGCGGGGATCGAGCAGTTCTTC.

This clonotype was counted a few times. The rearrangement joins TRBV2 to TRBJ2-4, with no clear D. The DNA end favors TRBJ2-5, so the J call may be wrong. Looked up from germline, CDR1 is SNHLY and CDR2 is FYNNEI. CDR3 size: 15 residues. This CDR3 reads CASSGPSPFPETQYF. Here the CDR3 DNA reads TGTGCCAGCAGTGGCCCCTCACCGTTCCCAGAGACCCAGTACTTC.

Written as DNA, the CDR3 is TGCGCCAGCAGCTTGGTTCTAGCGGAGACCACAGATACGCAGTATTTT. Residues: CASSLVLAETTDTQYF. This rearrangement joins TRBV5-1 to TRBJ2-3; 7 bases are a match to TRBD2. Germline V gene data show CDR1 as SGHRS and CDR2 as YFSETQ. This CDR3 region has 16 residues. V gave up 0 bases and J gave up 2 bases; unmatched junction bases: 6.

The gene calls are TRBV5-5 and TRBJ1-2; no clear D. Per germline, CDR1 SGHKS and CDR2 YYEKEE (reference sequence). The CDR3 loop spans 16 amino acids. V lost 4 bases and J lost 6, with 22 bases in between. CDR3 DNA: TGTGCCAGCAGCCCTGTTTGGGCGCTCGGGCGCCATGGCTACACCTTC. It codes for CASSPVWALGRHGYTF.

The genes are TRBV24-1 and TRBJ2-1; D uncertain. The ends were cut back, 4 bases at V and 7 bases at J, with 10 bases in the middle. The CDR3 is 13 residues long. Germline V gives CDR1 KGHDR, CDR2 SFDVKD. The CDR3 is CATSDPNGNEQFF. CDR3 coding DNA: TGTGCCACCAGTGACCCAAACGGGAATGAGCAGTTCTTC.

The table lists this clonotype with many counts. This chain joins TRBV3-1 and TRBJ1-4; no clear D gene. Germline V CDR1 and CDR2: LGHDT, YNNKEL (reference sequence). With 2 bases removed from V and 4 bases from J, the gap between germline ends came to 14 bases. CDR3 length: 16 residues. Here the CDR3 DNA reads TGTGCCAGCAGCCAATCTTACCCGCAGTATAATGAAAAACTGTTTTTT. Translation gives CASSQSYPQYNEKLFF.

This clonotype has more than one count but fewer than ten. This chain uses TRBV4-2 with TRBJ2-6; 8 nucleotides agree with TRBD1. The CDR3 has 20 residues. V was pared by 4 bases and J by 0 bases, with 14 bases of the junction left unmatched. Germline values: CDR1 LGHNA, CDR2 YNFKEQ. The CDR3 sequence is CASSPGQGGGSFSGANVLTF. The CDR3 bases are TGTGCCAGCAGCCCCGGACAGGGTGGAGGTTCTTTCTCTGGGGCCAACGTCCTGACTTTC.

This clonotype was counted a single time. DNA of the CDR3: TGCAGTGCTCCCTCGAGGACTAGCGGGGACTACAATGAGCAGTACTTC. Its protein is CSAPSRTSGDYNEQYF. The V gene is TRBV20-1, the J gene TRBJ2-7, with 12 positions matching TRBD2. The CDR3 spans 16 residues. CDR1 DFQATT and CDR2 SNEGSKA come from the germline V gene (reference sequence). The V and J ends lost 5 bases and 7 bases, in that order; junction bases with no gene match: 15.

The chain employs TRBV20-1 and TRBJ2-2, with D possibly matching TRBD2 (6 bases). The germline V gene has CDR1 DFQATT and CDR2 SNEGSKA (reference sequence). V was clipped by 1 base and J by 6 bases, with 15 bases between them. The CDR3 is 15 residues long. CDR3 in DNA: TGCAGTGCTAGAGCGAATCGCGGGGCGTCCGGGGAGCTGTTTTTT. Amino acid sequence: CSARANRGASGELFF.

V gene TRBV7-6 combines with J gene TRBJ2-7; possibly TRBD1 for D (5 bases). CDR3 length: 16 amino acids. Germline V gene sequence: CDR1 SGHVS, CDR2 FNYEAQ. Trimming left V 0 bases short and J 0 bases short, with 12 bases between. Here the CDR3 reads CASSLAFRGISYEQYF. The CDR3, as DNA: TGTGCCAGCAGCTTAGCATTTAGGGGAATCTCCTACGAGCAGTACTTC.

Worth noting for this clonotype: A clone one base away is much larger, so this may be a read error. The chain joins TRBV4-2 to TRBJ2-7; 9 nucleotides line up with TRBD2. The CDR3 length is 16 residues. Germline assignment: CDR1 LGHNA and CDR2 YNFKEQ. The CDR3 loop reads CVSSQVRASGIYEQYF. The CDR3 bases are TGTGTCAGCAGCCAAGTTAGAGCTAGCGGGATCTACGAGCAGTACTTC.

The V and J genes are TRBV30 and TRBJ2-5, with 7 bases identical to TRBD1. After removal of 3 bases from V and 4 bases from J, the junction contained 5 bases not matched to a gene. The CDR3 has 13 residues. Germline CDR1 GTSNPN, CDR2 SVGIG (reference sequence). CDR3 residues: CAWRDRPPETQYF. For the CDR3, the DNA is TGTGCCTGGAGGGACAGGCCACCAGAGACCCAGTACTTC.

The chain combines TRBV5-5 with TRBJ2-5; perhaps TRBD1 as D (5 bases). This CDR3 comprises 14 residues. Trimming removed 4 bases from V and 5 bases from J, with 15 bases in between. Per the germline V gene, CDR1 is SGHKS and CDR2 is YYEKEE (reference sequence). CDR3 nucleotide sequence: TGTGCCAGCAGCGTGGACCCAGGGTCGGAGACCCAGTACTTC. As protein: CASSVDPGSETQYF.

The chain employs TRBV20-1 and TRBJ2-1, with 14 bases matching TRBD2. The CDR3 covers 16 residues. V lost 6 bases to trimming and J lost 4 bases; unmatched junction nucleotides: 8. The germline V gene has CDR1 DFQATT and CDR2 SNEGSKA (reference sequence). The chain's CDR3 is CSAPGLAGGGYNEQFF. The DNA of the CDR3 is TGCAGTGCACCTGGACTAGCGGGAGGAGGGTACAATGAGCAGTTCTTC.

The rearrangement uses TRBV11-2 and TRBJ2-5; D might be TRBD2 (5 bases). The J call may be wrong; the DNA end is better matched by TRBJ2-7. Germline CDR1 is SGHAT and CDR2 is FQNNGV. The CDR3 is made up of 17 amino acids. CDR3 amino acids: CASSTPYGVMARYEQYF. CDR3 in DNA: TGTGCCAGCAGCACCCCTTACGGGGTTATGGCCCGCTACGAGCAGTACTTC.

The chain joins TRBV28 to TRBJ2-4; TRBD2 might be the D (6 bases). The end of the DNA aligns better with TRBJ2-5, so the J call may be wrong. The CDR3 has 15 amino acids. CDR1 and CDR2 (germline): MDHEN, SYDVKM. CDR3 coding DNA: TGTGCCAGCAGTTTGGCGGGGCTGTCCAGAGAGACCCAGTACTTC. As protein: CASSLAGLSRETQYF.

V is TRBV20-1 and J is TRBJ2-3, with a weak D call TRBD1 (6 bases). The CDR3 is 16 amino acids. V gave up 5 bases and J gave up 2 bases, with 20 bases separating them. Germline V lookup: CDR1 DFQATT, CDR2 SNEGSKA (reference sequence). CDR3 sequence reads: CSAGGDGTGITDTQYF. For the CDR3, the DNA is TGCAGTGCTGGGGGCGACGGCACGGGTATCACAGATACGCAGTATTTT.

The genes are TRBV4-3 and TRBJ2-3, with 7 bases identical to TRBD2. The germline V gene has CDR1 LGHNA and CDR2 YSLEER. V shed 3 bases and J 6 bases; nucleotides not matched to a gene: 6. There are 14 residues in the CDR3. CDR3 sequence: CASSQREGPDTQYF. The CDR3, as DNA: TGCGCCAGCAGCCAGAGGGAGGGCCCCGATACGCAGTATTTT.

This clonotype was found a few times. A clone one base away is much larger, so this may be a read error. In DNA form, the CDR3 reads TGTGCCAGCAGTTTCTTTGATACGCAGTATTTT. It encodes CASSFFDTQYF. The chain links TRBV12-3 or TRBV12-4 to TRBJ2-3; D ambiguous. The CDR3 totals 11 residues. Between the trimmed V and J ends, which lost 3 bases and 6 bases, there was a span of 4 bases.

The sample holds a few counts of this clonotype. This chain links TRBV7-2 with TRBJ2-7; a weak D match, TRBD2 (6 bases). The germline V gene has CDR1 SGHTA and CDR2 FQGNSA. Between the trimmed V and J ends, which lost 0 bases and 3 bases, there was a span of 15 bases. This CDR3 contains 16 residues. The CDR3 sequence: CASSLATSPNFYEQYF. The CDR3 DNA sequence: TGTGCCAGCAGCTTAGCCACTAGCCCAAATTTCTACGAGCAGTACTTC.